The 20 T cell receptor beta chains listed next were all sequenced from one sample in a study of T cells after yellow fever vaccination. TCRdb reprocessed the 5' RACE reads via MiXCR and lists one record per CDR3 protein. The sample includes around 320,000 distinct CDR3 sequences, over 8.5% of them seen just once. Sample: CD4+ T cells sorted from PBMCs, taken 45 days after the yellow fever booster vaccination. The receptors come from a man aged 18 to 30 who received the YFV17D yellow fever vaccine.

This clonotype has only one observation. The junction departs from the called germline gene at one end, perhaps through a read error. The DNA of the CDR3 is TGTTCCATCAGGACAGGGGGCGAAGATACGCAGTATTTT. Its translation is CSIRTGGEDTQYF. The rearrangement links TRBV10-3 to TRBJ2-3, with 11 bases lining up with TRBD1. The germline gives CDR1 ENHRY, CDR2 SYGVKD. This CDR3 has 13 amino acids.

The chain is built from TRBV12-3 or TRBV12-4 and TRBJ2-2; D gene uncertain. The length of the CDR3 is 12 residues. Trimming cost V 10 bases and J 1 base, with 7 bases left between them. In nucleotides, the CDR3 is TGTGCCACGTGGAGGAACACCGGGGAGCTGTTTTTT. Residues: CATWRNTGELFF.

This chain links TRBV6-1 with TRBJ1-1; D perhaps matches TRBD1 (6 bases). CDR3 size: 15 residues. Deletions cut 6 bases from V and 1 base from J, with 15 bases between. CDR1 MNHNS and CDR2 SASEGT come from the germline V gene. The CDR3 DNA sequence: TGTGCCAGCAGGATACAGGGAGGGCAGAACACTGAAGCTTTCTTT. Residues: CASRIQGGQNTEAFF.

The chain uses TRBV2 and TRBJ2-7; D gene unclear. V was shortened by 8 bases and J by 5 bases, with 16 bases between the two germline ends. The CDR3 runs 13 residues. Germline loops: CDR1 SNHLY, CDR2 FYNNEI. The DNA of the CDR3 is TGTGCCAGCGCCGAGCTCAGTAGTGACGAGCAGTACTTC. As protein: CASAELSSDEQYF.

This clonotype was recorded a few times. The chain couples TRBV9 to TRBJ2-3; 13 bases are a match to TRBD2. Germline CDR1 reads SGDLS; CDR2 reads YYNGEE. This CDR3 contains 17 residues. V gave up 4 bases and J gave up 5 bases; unmatched junction bases: 10. Written as DNA, the CDR3 is TGTGCCAGCAGCCCGCGGACTAGCGGGGGCTCGGGAGATACGCAGTATTTT. Amino acid sequence: CASSPRTSGGSGDTQYF.

This sequence joins TRBV6-6 and TRBJ2-2; a possible D gene is TRBD2 (7 bases). Per the germline V gene, CDR1 is MNHNY and CDR2 is SVGAGI (reference sequence). The CDR3 covers 15 residues. V lost 2 bases to trimming and J lost 5 bases, with 12 bases between them. The CDR3 is CASSYTGGATGELFF. CDR3 coding DNA: TGTGCCAGCAGTTACACGGGGGGCGCGACCGGGGAGCTGTTTTTT.

The DNA of the CDR3 is TGCGCCAGCAGCCAAGGGGGGGCCTCTTTAGAGACCCAGTACTTC. As protein: CASSQGGASLETQYF. The V call is TRBV4-3, the J call TRBJ2-5; D is tentatively TRBD1 or TRBD2 (6 bases each). CDR3 length: 15 amino acids. CDR1 and CDR2 (germline): LGHNA, YSLEER. V lost 1 base and J 4 bases, leaving 13 bases between the germline ends.

This clonotype was seen a handful of times. The chain joins TRBV5-1 to TRBJ1-2, with D tentatively TRBD1 (6 bases). The CDR3 covers 15 residues. V was clipped by 2 bases and J by 6 bases, with 17 bases between them. Germline V gene sequence: CDR1 SGHRS, CDR2 YFSETQ. The CDR3: CASSFGGLIGNGYTF. In nucleotides, the CDR3 is TGCGCCAGCAGCTTTGGGGGGCTGATCGGAAATGGCTACACCTTC. Full variable domain (missing parts from reference TRBV5-1 and TRBJ1-2): KAGVTQTPRYLIKTRGQQVTLSCSPISGHRSVSWYQQTPGQGLQFLFEYFSETQRNKGNFPGRFSGRQFSNSRSEMNVSTLELGDSALYLCASSFGGLIGNGYTFGSGTRLTVV.

This clonotype was detected ten times or more. V usage is TRBV6-2 or TRBV6-3 and J usage is TRBJ1-2, with TRBD1 as a possible D gene (5 bases). The CDR3 contains 13 residues. V shed 2 bases and J shed 6 bases, with 10 bases lying between them. Germline V CDR1 and CDR2: MNHEY, SVGEGT. The CDR3, as DNA: TGTGCCAGCAGTTACGGCAGGGTCCATGGCTACACCTTC. Translating gives CASSYGRVHGYTF.

This clonotype was detected many times. The rearrangement links TRBV18 to TRBJ2-1, with 7 bases matching TRBD2. Germline values: CDR1 KGHSH, CDR2 LQKENI. The CDR3 is 15 residues long. The ends lost 1 base at V and 9 bases at J; junction bases unmatched: 9. CDR3 coding DNA: TGTGCCAGCTCACCACGTCGGGCGTTAGCGGGTGAGCAGTTCTTC. This sequence encodes CASSPRRALAGEQFF.

This clonotype was seen repeatedly, ten times or more. The rearrangement joins TRBV7-8 to TRBJ2-7, with TRBD2 as a possible D gene (5 bases). There are 13 residues in the CDR3. Germline assignment: CDR1 SGHVS and CDR2 FQNEAQ. The V end was cut by 2 bases, the J end by 4 bases, with 9 bases between. The CDR3 here is CASSLRGSYEQYV. CDR3 nucleotide sequence: TGTGCCAGCAGCTTAAGAGGGAGTTACGAGCAGTACGTC.

This clonotype turned up a few times. This sequence joins TRBV13 and TRBJ2-1; 7 bases are a match to TRBD2. CDR1 PRHDT and CDR2 FYEKMQ come from the germline V gene (reference sequence). Trimming at V came to 1 base and at J to 5 bases, leaving 5 bases not matched to a gene. The length of the CDR3 is 15 residues. CDR3 loop: CASSLVTGGNNEQFF. CDR3 DNA: TGTGCCAGCAGCTTAGTGACGGGGGGTAACAATGAGCAGTTCTTC.

There are many counts of this clonotype. The rearrangement uses TRBV6-6 and TRBJ2-1, with D possibly matching TRBD1 (6 bases). The CDR3 length is 11 residues. The germline V and J ends were trimmed by 7 bases and 9 bases, with 10 bases remaining between them. Germline V CDR1 and CDR2: MNHNY, SVGAGI (reference sequence). The CDR3 nucleotides are TGTGCCAGCACCGAAGGGGGTGAGCAGTTCTTC. This encodes CASTEGGEQFF.

This clonotype was seen just once. A much larger clone differs by one base, so this may be a read error. The chain links TRBV18 to TRBJ1-1; possible D gene TRBD1, 5 bases. This CDR3 is built from 14 residues. Germline assignment: CDR1 KGHSH and CDR2 LQKENI. CDR3 in amino acids: CANSREEAGTGAFF. DNA of the CDR3: TGTGCCAACTCCCGTGAAGAAGCGGGGACTGGAGCTTTCTTT.

Only a few counts were recorded for this clonotype. The V call is TRBV7-8, the J call TRBJ2-2; D is perhaps TRBD2 (5 bases). The CDR3 runs to 16 residues. Trimming pared 0 bases from V and 7 bases from J, leaving 15 bases between. Germline CDR1 and CDR2: SGHVS and FQNEAQ. CDR3 residues: CASSLALGLEGGELFF. The CDR3, as DNA: TGTGCCAGCAGCTTAGCGCTCGGGCTAGAGGGCGGGGAGCTGTTTTTT.

The chain employs TRBV6-5 and TRBJ1-2; 7 bases are shared with TRBD1. The CDR3 loop spans 14 amino acids. V dropped 1 base and J dropped 6; count of bases not matched to a gene: 5. Germline lookup yields CDR1 MNHEY and CDR2 SVGAGI. The CDR3 spells CASSYYRGGDGYTF. CDR3 DNA sequence: TGTGCCAGCAGTTACTACAGGGGCGGGGATGGCTACACCTTC.

This clonotype has only a few counts. V usage is TRBV5-1 and J usage is TRBJ2-2; perhaps TRBD1 as D (7 bases). The V and J ends lost 4 bases and 0 bases respectively, with 13 bases between them. From germline, CDR1 is SGHRS and CDR2 YFSETQ. This CDR3 is built from 16 residues. CDR3 sequence reads: CASSAAGQPNTGELFF. In DNA form, the CDR3 reads TGCGCCAGCAGCGCGGCGGGACAGCCGAACACCGGGGAGCTGTTTTTT.

The CDR3 nucleotides read TGTGCCAGCAGCTTAGCCCTAGCCCTATACAATGAGCAGTTCTTC. Translating gives CASSLALALYNEQFF. The chain carries TRBV7-2 and TRBJ2-1, with a weak D call TRBD2 (5 bases). The germline gives CDR1 SGHTA, CDR2 FQGNSA. CDR3 length: 15 residues. V was shortened by 0 bases and J by 4 bases, with 10 bases between the two germline ends. The variable domain in full, with the rest retrieved from reference TRBV7-2 and TRBJ2-1, is GAGVSQSPSNKVTEKGKDVELRCDPISGHTALYWYRQSLGQGLEFLIYFQGNSAPDKSGLPSDRFSAERTGGSVSTLTIQRTQQEDSAVYLCASSLALALYNEQFFGPGTRLTVL.

Many counts were recorded for this clonotype. The V call is TRBV20-1, the J call TRBJ2-7, with TRBD1 matching over 11 bases. Germline V gives CDR1 DFQATT, CDR2 SNEGSKA (reference sequence). The CDR3 runs 15 residues. V was pared by 6 bases and J by 6 bases, with 13 bases of the junction left unmatched. In DNA form, the CDR3 reads TGCAGTGCCATTAGTGCGGGACAGGGGGGGATCGAGCAGTACTTC. Translating gives CSAISAGQGGIEQYF.

This clonotype was picked up one time. V gene TRBV5-1 combines with J gene TRBJ1-2; no clear D. Trimming removed 0 bases from V and 8 bases from J, with 14 bases in between. Germline CDR1 SGHRS, CDR2 YFSETQ. CDR3 length: 14 amino acids. CDR3 protein: CASSLAQPASGYTF. CDR3 nucleotide sequence: TGCGCCAGCAGCTTGGCACAACCAGCGAGCGGCTACACCTTC.